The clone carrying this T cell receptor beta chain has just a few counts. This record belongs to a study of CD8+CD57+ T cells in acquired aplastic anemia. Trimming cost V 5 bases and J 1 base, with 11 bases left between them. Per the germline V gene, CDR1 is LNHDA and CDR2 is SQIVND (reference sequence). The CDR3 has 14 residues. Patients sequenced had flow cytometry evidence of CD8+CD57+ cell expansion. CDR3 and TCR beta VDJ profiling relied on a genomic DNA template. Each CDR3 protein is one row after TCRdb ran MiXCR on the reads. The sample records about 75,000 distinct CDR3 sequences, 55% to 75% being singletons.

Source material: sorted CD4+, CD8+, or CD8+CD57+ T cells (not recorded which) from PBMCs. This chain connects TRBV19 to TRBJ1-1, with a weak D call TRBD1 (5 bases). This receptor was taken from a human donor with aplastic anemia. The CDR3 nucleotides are TGTGCCAGTAGTCCCCAGGGAGGGAACACTGAAGCTTTCTTT. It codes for CASSPQGGNTEAFF.